The entry that follows covers one TCR beta chain sequence. Its antigen is unknown. Preparation of the TCRbeta library was carried out with unique molecular identifiers. One entry per CDR3 protein results from TCRdb running MiXCR on the PCR reads. The sample lists a few hundred thousand distinct CDR3 sequences, around two fifths occurring once. The data stem from a study of T-cell reconstitution after alpha-beta-depleted transplantation in children. Study-wide results and limits: Several hundred expanded graft clones reportedly were the source of alpha-beta T cells about two months after transplant.

Germline V gene sequence: CDR1 SEHNR, CDR2 FQNEAQ (reference sequence). CDR3 length: 16 amino acids. Unmatched junction bases numbered 12, after V lost 3 bases and J lost 7 bases. The clonotype comes from a girl aged 2-10 years with aplastic anemia, due to receive a stem cell transplant. The V gene is TRBV7-9, the J gene TRBJ1-2; 9 nucleotides align to TRBD1. The sequences come from PBMCs, collected before TCRalphabeta/CD19-depleted stem cell transplant. CDR3 in amino acids: CASSFESGTGTIGYTF. CDR3 DNA sequence: TGTGCCAGCAGCTTCGAATCCGGGACAGGGACTATTGGCTACACCTTC.